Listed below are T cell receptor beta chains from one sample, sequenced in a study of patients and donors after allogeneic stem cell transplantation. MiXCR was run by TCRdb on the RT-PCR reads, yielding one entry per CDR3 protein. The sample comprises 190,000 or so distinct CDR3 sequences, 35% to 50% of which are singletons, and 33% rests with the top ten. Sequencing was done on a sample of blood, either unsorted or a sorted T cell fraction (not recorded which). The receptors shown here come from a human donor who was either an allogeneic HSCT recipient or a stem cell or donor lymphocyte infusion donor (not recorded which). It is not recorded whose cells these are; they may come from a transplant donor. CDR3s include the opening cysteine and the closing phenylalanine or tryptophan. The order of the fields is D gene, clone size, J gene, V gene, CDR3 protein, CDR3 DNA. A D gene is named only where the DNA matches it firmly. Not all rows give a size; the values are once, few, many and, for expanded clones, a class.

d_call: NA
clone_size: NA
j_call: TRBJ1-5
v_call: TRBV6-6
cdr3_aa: CASSPLGPQPQHF
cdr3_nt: TGTGCCAGCAGTCCCCTAGGCCCCCAGCCCCAGCATTTT

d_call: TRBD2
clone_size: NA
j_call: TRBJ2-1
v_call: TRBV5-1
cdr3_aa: CASSSGLAGDEQFF
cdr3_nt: TGCGCCAGCAGCTCGGGACTAGCGGGAGATGAGCAGTTCTTC

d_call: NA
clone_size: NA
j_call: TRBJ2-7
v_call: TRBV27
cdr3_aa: CASSLGGYGEQYF
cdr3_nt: TGTGCCAGCAGTCTCGGGGGCTACGGCGAGCAGTACTTC

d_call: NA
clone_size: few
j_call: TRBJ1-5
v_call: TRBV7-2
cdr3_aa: CASSLQGSQPQHF
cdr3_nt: TGTGCCAGCAGCTTACAGGGGTCTCAGCCCCAGCATTTT

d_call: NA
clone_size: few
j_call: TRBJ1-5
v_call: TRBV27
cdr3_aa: CASSSLRISNQPQHF
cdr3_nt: TGTGCCAGCAGTAGTTTACGAATTAGCAATCAGCCCCAGCATTTT

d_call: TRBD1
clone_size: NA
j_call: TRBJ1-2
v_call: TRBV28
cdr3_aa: CASLQGGKYGYTF
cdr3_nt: TGTGCCAGCCTACAGGGGGGAAAGTATGGCTACACCTTC

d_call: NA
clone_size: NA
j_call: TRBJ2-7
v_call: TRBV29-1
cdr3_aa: CSVSDSAEQYF
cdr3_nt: TGCAGCGTTTCGGACAGCGCCGAGCAGTACTTC

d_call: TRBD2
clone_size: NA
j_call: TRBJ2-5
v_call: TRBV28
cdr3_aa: CASSSGLAGGVQETQYF
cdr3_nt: TGTGCCAGCAGTTCCGGACTAGCGGGAGGAGTCCAAGAGACCCAGTACTTC

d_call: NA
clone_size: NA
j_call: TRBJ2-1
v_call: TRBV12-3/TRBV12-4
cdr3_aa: CASSFNMGHEQFF
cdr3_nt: TGTGCCAGCAGTTTTAATATGGGCCATGAGCAGTTCTTC

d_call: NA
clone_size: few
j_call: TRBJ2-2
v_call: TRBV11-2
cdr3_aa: CASSPDGSGELFF
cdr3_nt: TGTGCCAGCAGTCCGGATGGGTCCGGGGAGCTGTTTTTT

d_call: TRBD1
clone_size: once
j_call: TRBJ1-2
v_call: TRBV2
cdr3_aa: CASSEAGTGNGYTF
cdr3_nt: TGTGCCAGCAGTGAAGCTGGGACAGGGAACGGCTACACCTTC

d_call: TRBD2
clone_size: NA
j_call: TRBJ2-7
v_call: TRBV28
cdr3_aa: CASSSRSLAGAYEQYF
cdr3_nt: TGTGCCAGCAGTTCCCGATCACTAGCGGGGGCCTACGAGCAGTACTTC

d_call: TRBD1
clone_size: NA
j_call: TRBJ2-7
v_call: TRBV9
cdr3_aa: CASSVEWGQAPYEQYF
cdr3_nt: TGTGCCAGCAGCGTAGAGTGGGGACAGGCCCCCTACGAGCAGTACTTC

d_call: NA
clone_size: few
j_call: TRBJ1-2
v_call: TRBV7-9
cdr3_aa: CASSGGQRANYGYTF
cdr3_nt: TGTGCCAGCAGCGGAGGACAGCGAGCTAACTATGGCTACACCTTC

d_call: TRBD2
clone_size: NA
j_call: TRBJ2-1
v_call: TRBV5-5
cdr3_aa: CASSPHLAAQWNEQFF
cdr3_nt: TGTGCCAGCAGCCCCCACCTAGCGGCACAATGGAATGAGCAGTTCTTC

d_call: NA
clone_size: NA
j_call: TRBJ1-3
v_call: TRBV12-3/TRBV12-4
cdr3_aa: CASSLGWAGNTIYF
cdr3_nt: TGTGCCAGCAGTCTGGGGTGGGCTGGAAACACCATATATTTT

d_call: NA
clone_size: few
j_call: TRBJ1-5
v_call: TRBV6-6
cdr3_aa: CASSYPSNQPQHF
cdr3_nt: TGTGCCAGCAGTTACCCTTCAAATCAGCCCCAGCATTTT

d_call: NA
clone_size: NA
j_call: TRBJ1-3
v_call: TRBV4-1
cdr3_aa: CASSQEQFSGNTIYF
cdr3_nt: TGCGCCAGCAGCCAAGAACAGTTCTCTGGAAACACCATATATTTT

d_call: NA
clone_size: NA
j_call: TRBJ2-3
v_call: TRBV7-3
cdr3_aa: CASSMGGTDTQYF
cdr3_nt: TGTGCCAGCAGTATGGGGGGCACAGATACGCAGTATTTT

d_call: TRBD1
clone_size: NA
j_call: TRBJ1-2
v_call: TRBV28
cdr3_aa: CASSTPGTAHGYTF
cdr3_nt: TGTGCCAGCAGTACACCCGGGACAGCCCATGGCTACACCTTC

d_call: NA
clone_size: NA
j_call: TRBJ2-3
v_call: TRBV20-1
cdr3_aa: CSAREGVGDTQYF
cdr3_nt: TGCAGTGCTAGAGAAGGGGTGGGGGATACGCAGTATTTT

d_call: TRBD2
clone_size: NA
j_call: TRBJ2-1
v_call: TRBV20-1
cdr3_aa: CSAIPGRGSYNEQFF
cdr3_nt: TGCAGTGCTATCCCCGGGAGGGGTAGCTACAATGAGCAGTTCTTC

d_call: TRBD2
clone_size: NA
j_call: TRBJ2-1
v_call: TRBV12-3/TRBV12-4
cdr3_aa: CASSLAGLAGRYNEQFF
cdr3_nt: TGTGCCAGCAGTTTAGCGGGCCTAGCGGGCCGGTACAATGAGCAGTTCTTC

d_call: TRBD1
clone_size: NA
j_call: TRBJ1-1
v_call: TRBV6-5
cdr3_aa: CASTPDRGVGNTEAFF
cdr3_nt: TGTGCCAGCACCCCTGACAGGGGGGTAGGGAACACTGAAGCTTTCTTT